This T cell receptor beta chain is from a study of blood T cell repertoires in COVID-19. Turning to the study itself: Some COVID-19 samples were acute and others convalescent; all came from the United States, Italy and Spain.

Trimming took 5 bases from V and 4 from J; bases not matched to a gene: 4. Germline-derived CDR1 and CDR2 are MNHEY and SMNVEV (reference sequence). The length of the CDR3 is 14 residues. This clone was picked up one time. Here immunoSEQ multiplex PCR was the method, and the copy in TCRdb shows in-frame clones only, minus some. Here the sample spans approximately 230,000 clones, approximately 80% being singletons. The chain employs TRBV27 and TRBJ1-5; 8 positions agree with TRBD1. The TCR comes from a man at least 80 years old with acute or convalescent COVID-19. The sequencing sample was made of peripheral blood. In nucleotides, the CDR3 is TGTGCCAGCAGTAGGGGACAGGTAAATCAGCCCCAGCATTTT. It is translated as CASSRGQVNQPQHF.